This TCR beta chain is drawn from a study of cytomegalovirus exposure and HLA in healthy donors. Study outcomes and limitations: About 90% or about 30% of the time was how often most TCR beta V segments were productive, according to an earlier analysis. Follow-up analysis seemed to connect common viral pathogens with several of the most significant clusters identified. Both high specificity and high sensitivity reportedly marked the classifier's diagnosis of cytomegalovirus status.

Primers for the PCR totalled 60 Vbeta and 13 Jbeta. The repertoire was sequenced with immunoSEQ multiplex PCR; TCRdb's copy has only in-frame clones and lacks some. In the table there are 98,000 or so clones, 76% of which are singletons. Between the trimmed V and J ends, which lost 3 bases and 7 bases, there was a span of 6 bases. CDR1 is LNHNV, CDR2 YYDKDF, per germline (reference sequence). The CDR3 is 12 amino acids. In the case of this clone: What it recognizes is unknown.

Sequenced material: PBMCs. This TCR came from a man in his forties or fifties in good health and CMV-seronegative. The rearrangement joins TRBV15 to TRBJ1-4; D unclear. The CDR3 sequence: CATSRGSEKLFF. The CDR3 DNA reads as TGTGCCACCAGCAGGGGCAGTGAAAAACTGTTTTTT.